The source of this T cell receptor beta chain is a study of blood T cell repertoires in COVID-19. Participants' own reports of clinical history determined their cohort assignment. This table comes from immunoSEQ multiplex PCR, and its TCRdb copy is limited to in-frame clones, with some not included. The top ten clones hold approximately 2% of a sample with approximately 450,000 clones, roughly nine tenths of them seen once. Sequencing was done on a sample of PBMCs or T cells enriched from blood (not recorded which). The source is a woman under 30 with acute COVID-19.

CDR3 nucleotides: TGCAGTGCTAGCAGCAGGGAGCAGTACTTC. Translating it yields CSASSREQYF. The genes are TRBV20-1 and TRBJ2-7; no clear D. V was cut by 3 bases and J by 7 bases, with 7 bases left in between. CDR1 is DFQATT, CDR2 SNEGSKA, per germline (reference sequence). The CDR3 is 10 residues long.